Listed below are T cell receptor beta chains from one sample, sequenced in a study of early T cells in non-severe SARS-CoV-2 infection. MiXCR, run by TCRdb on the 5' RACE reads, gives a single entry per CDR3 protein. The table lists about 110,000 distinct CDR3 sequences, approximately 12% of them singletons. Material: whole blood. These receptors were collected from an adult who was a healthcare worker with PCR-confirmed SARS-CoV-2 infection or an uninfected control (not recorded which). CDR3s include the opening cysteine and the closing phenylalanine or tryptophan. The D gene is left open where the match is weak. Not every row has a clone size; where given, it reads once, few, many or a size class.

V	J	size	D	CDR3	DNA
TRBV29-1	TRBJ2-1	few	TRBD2	CSVGGAREQFF	TGCAGCGTGGGAGGGGCACGCGAGCAGTTCTTC
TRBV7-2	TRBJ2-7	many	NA	CASSNPSGSRVEQYF	TGTGCCAGCAGCAACCCAAGCGGGTCCCGTGTGGAGCAGTACTTC
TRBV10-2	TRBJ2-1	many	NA	CASSPAGTLYNEQFF	TGCGCCAGCAGCCCGGCCGGGACTCTCTACAATGAGCAGTTCTTC
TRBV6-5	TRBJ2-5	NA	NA	CASSPRQGKKQETQYF	TGTGCCAGCAGCCCTCGGCAGGGCAAGAAACAAGAGACCCAGTACTTC
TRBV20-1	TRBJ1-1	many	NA	CSALRTASRELPEAFF	TGCAGTGCTCTTCGGACAGCCTCGAGGGAGTTGCCTGAAGCTTTCTTT
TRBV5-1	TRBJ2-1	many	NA	CASSLDLDGNSFF	TGCGCCAGCAGCTTGGATCTGGACGGGAATTCGTTCTTC
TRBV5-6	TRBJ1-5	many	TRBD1	CASSLGTGGNQPQHF	TGTGCCAGCAGCTTGGGGACAGGAGGTAATCAGCCCCAGCATTTT
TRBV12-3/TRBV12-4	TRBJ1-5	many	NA	CASSPTESNQPQHF	TGTGCCAGCAGCCCGACAGAGTCGAATCAGCCCCAGCATTTT
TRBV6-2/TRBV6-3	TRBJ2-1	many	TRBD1	CATWDRTYDEQFF	TGTGCCACATGGGACAGGACCTATGATGAGCAGTTCTTC
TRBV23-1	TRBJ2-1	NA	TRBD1	CASSHSGGEQFF	TGCGCCAGCAGTCACTCAGGGGGAGAGCAGTTCTTC
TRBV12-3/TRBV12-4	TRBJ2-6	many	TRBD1	CASSPIDRVGAGANVLTF	TGTGCCAGCAGCCCAATCGACAGGGTGGGAGCCGGGGCCAACGTCCTGACTTTC
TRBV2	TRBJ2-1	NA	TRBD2	CASAKLAGGNEQFF	TGTGCCAGCGCCAAACTAGCGGGAGGCAATGAGCAGTTCTTC
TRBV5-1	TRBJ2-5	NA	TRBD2	CASSFLSGRAEETQYF	TGCGCCAGCAGCTTCCTTAGCGGGAGGGCCGAAGAGACCCAGTACTTC
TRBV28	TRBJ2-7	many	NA	CASSLWGVAAQTYEQYF	TGTGCCAGCAGTTTATGGGGGGTAGCGGCGCAAACCTACGAGCAGTACTTC
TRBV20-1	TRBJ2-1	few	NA	CSAKKTGYSYNEQFF	TGCAGTGCGAAGAAAACAGGGTACTCCTACAATGAGCAGTTCTTC
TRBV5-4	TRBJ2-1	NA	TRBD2	CASSLEAGTSNEQFF	TGTGCCAGCAGCTTGGAAGCCGGGACTAGTAATGAGCAGTTCTTC
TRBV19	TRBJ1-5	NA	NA	CASSIRAGDQPQHF	TGTGCCAGTAGTATACGGGCAGGCGATCAGCCCCAGCATTTT
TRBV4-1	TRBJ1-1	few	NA	CASSPLTGTLNTEAFF	TGCGCCAGCAGCCCACTTACCGGGACACTGAACACTGAAGCTTTCTTT
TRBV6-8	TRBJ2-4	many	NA	CASSPRVPTGGIQYF	TGTGCCAGCAGTCCTCGGGTCCCGACTGGGGGCATTCAGTACTTC
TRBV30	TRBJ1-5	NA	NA	CAWSLNIDQPQHF	TGTGCCTGGAGCCTAAACATTGATCAGCCCCAGCATTTT
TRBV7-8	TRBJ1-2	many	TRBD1	CASSPGTGFNYGYTF	TGTGCCAGCAGCCCCGGGACAGGTTTTAACTATGGCTACACCTTC
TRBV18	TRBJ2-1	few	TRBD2	CASSLLPTSGSHNEQFF	TGTGCCAGCTCATTACTACCCACGAGCGGGAGCCACAATGAGCAGTTCTTC
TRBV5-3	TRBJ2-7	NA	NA	CARSLGMYEQYF	TGTGCCAGAAGCTTGGGGATGTACGAGCAGTACTTC
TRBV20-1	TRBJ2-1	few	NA	CSAPHGTSFHEQFF	TGCAGTGCCCCCCATGGGACTTCCTTCCATGAGCAGTTCTTC
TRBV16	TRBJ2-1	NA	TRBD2	CASSQGLPHSYNEQFF	TGTGCCAGCAGCCAGGGACTACCCCACTCCTACAATGAGCAGTTCTTC
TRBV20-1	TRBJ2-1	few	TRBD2	CSAVSGSRFDEQFF	TGCAGTGCTGTTAGCGGGAGTAGGTTCGATGAGCAGTTCTTC
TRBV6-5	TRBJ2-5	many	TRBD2	CASSNGRKETQYF	TGTGCCAGCAGTAACGGGAGGAAAGAGACCCAGTACTTC
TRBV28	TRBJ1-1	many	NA	CASTRLGGIEAFF	TGTGCCAGCACCCGGTTGGGGGGGATTGAAGCTTTCTTT
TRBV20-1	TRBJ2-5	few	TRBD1	CSAGNRDRGAETQYF	TGCAGTGCTGGGAACCGGGACAGGGGTGCAGAGACCCAGTACTTC
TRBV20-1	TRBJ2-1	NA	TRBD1	CSARDRSNEQFF	TGCAGTGCAAGGGACAGGAGCAATGAGCAGTTCTTC
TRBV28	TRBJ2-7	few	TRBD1	CASRPTDRDLSYEQYF	TGTGCCAGCAGACCAACGGACAGGGACCTTTCCTACGAGCAGTACTTC
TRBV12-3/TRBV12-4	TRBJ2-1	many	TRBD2	CASSFRRLAGGTQYNEQFF	TGTGCCAGCAGTTTCCGGAGACTAGCGGGAGGGACTCAGTACAATGAGCAGTTCTTC
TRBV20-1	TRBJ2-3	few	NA	CSAAAVRDFRYF	TGCAGTGCTGCCGCCGTCCGGGACTTCAGGTATTTT
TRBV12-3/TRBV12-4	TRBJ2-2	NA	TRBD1	CASSNGRGTTGELFF	TGTGCCAGCAGCAATGGCAGGGGGACCACCGGGGAGCTGTTTTTT
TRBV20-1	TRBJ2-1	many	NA	CSARQGGRVDNEQFF	TGCAGTGCTAGACAGGGGGGGCGGGTAGACAATGAGCAGTTCTTC
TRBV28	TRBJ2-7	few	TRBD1	CASTPGDRAPYEQYF	TGTGCCAGCACCCCCGGGGACAGGGCTCCCTACGAGCAGTACTTC
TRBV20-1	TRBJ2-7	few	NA	CSARVPQGLSEQYF	TGCAGTGCTAGAGTCCCGCAGGGGTTGAGCGAGCAGTACTTC
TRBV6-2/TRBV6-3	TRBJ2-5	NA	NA	CASGDRGETQYF	TGTGCCAGCGGAGACCGGGGTGAGACCCAGTACTTC
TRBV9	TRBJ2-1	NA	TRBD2	CASSPGGKNEQFF	TGTGCCAGCAGCCCGGGGGGAAAGAATGAGCAGTTCTTC
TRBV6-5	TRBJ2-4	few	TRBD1	CASSPRTGAFPIAKNIQYF	TGTGCCAGCAGCCCCCGGACAGGCGCTTTTCCTATAGCCAAAAACATTCAGTACTTC
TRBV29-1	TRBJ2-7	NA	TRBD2	CSVVLAGPSGQQYF	TGCAGCGTTGTGTTAGCGGGGCCCAGCGGACAGCAGTACTTC
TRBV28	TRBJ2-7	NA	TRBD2	CASSSSLKREAARVEQYF	TGTGCCAGCAGCTCATCCCTGAAGCGGGAGGCCGCTCGGGTCGAGCAGTACTTC
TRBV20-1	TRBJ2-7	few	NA	CSASSTEEQYF	TGCAGTGCTAGTTCGACAGAAGAGCAGTACTTC
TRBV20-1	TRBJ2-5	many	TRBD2	CSARRTSGKTQYF	TGCAGTGCCAGAAGGACTAGCGGAAAGACCCAGTACTTC
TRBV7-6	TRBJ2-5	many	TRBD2	CASSLAAGEGETQYF	TGTGCCAGCAGCTTAGCAGCGGGAGAGGGAGAGACCCAGTACTTC
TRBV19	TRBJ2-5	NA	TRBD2	CASSAIGLGETQYF	TGTGCCAGTAGTGCCATAGGACTAGGAGAGACCCAGTACTTC
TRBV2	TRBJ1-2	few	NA	CASSPLSELYGYTF	TGTGCCAGCAGTCCACTGTCAGAGCTCTATGGCTACACCTTC
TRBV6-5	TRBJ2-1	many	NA	CASRRGMGNEQFF	TGTGCCAGCAGGAGGGGGATGGGTAATGAGCAGTTCTTC
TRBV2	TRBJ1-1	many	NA	CASSEASTGTTAFF	TGTGCCAGCAGTGAAGCGAGTACCGGGACCACCGCTTTCTTT
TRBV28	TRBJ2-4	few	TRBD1	CASSPGTGLAKNIQYF	TGTGCCAGCAGCCCCGGGACAGGGCTAGCCAAAAACATTCAGTACTTC
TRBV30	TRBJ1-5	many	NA	CAWSPDQGSQPQHF	TGTGCCTGGAGTCCAGATCAGGGGAGCCAGCCCCAGCATTTT
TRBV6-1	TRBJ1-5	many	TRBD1	CASSEQTGTGLDQPQHF	TGTGCCAGCAGTGAACAAACCGGGACAGGGTTGGATCAGCCCCAGCATTTT
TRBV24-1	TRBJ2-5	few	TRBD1	CATSGTGQETQYF	TGTGCCACCAGTGGGACAGGTCAAGAGACCCAGTACTTC
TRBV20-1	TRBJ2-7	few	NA	CSARGTTGTGEQYF	TGCAGTGCTAGAGGCACGACTGGGACGGGGGAGCAGTACTTC
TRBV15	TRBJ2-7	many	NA	CATSRDKGGAYEQYF	TGTGCCACCAGCAGAGATAAGGGGGGCGCCTACGAGCAGTACTTC
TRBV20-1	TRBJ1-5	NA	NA	CSAREAGSYSNQPQHF	TGCAGTGCTAGAGAGGCGGGCAGCTATAGCAATCAGCCCCAGCATTTT
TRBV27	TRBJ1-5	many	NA	CASSRVGEGQPQHF	TGTGCCAGCAGTAGGGTTGGCGAGGGTCAGCCCCAGCATTTT
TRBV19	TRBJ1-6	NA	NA	CATSPGPSNSPLHF	TGTGCCACGAGCCCCGGGCCCAGTAATTCACCCCTCCACTTT
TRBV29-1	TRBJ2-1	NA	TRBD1	CSVSSTGRNEQFF	TGCAGCGTTTCTTCGACAGGGCGCAATGAGCAGTTCTTC
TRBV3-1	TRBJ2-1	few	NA	CASSQYDEQFF	TGTGCCAGCAGCCAGTATGATGAGCAGTTCTTC